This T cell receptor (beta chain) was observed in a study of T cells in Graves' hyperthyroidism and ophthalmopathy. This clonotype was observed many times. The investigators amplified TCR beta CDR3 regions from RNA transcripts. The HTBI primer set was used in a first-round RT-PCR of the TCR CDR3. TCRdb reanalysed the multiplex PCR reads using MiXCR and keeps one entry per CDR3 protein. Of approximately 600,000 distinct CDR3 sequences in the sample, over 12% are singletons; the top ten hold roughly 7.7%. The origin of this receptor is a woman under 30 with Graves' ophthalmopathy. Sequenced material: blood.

The CDR3 reads CASSFDREAGNTEAFF. In nucleotides, the CDR3 is TGTGCCAGCAGCTTCGACAGGGAGGCTGGGAACACTGAAGCTTTCTTT. The V gene is TRBV12-3 or TRBV12-4, the J gene TRBJ1-1; 7 nucleotides agree with TRBD1. Trimming took 6 bases from V and 1 from J; bases not matched to a gene: 11. This CDR3 has 16 residues.